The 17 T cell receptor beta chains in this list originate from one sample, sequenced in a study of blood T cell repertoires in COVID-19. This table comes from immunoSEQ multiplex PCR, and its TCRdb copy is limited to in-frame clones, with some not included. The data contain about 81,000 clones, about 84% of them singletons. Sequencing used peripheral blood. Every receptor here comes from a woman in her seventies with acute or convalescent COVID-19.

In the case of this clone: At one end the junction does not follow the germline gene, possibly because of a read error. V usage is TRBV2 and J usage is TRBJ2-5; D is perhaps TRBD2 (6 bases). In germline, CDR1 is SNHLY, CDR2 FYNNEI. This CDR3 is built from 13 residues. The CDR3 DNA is TGCGCCAGCAGTCAGGAGGGTCGGGAGACCCAGTACTTC. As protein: CASSQEGRETQYF.

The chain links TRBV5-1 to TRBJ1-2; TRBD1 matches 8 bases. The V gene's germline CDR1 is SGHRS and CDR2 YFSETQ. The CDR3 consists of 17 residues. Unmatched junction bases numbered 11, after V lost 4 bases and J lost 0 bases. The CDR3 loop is CASSTDRGAITNYGYTF. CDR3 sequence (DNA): TGCGCCAGCAGCACAGACAGGGGCGCGATAACTAACTATGGCTACACCTTC. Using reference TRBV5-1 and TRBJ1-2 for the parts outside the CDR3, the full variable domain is KAGVTQTPRYLIKTRGQQVTLSCSPISGHRSVSWYQQTPGQGLQFLFEYFSETQRNKGNFPGRFSGRQFSNSRSEMNVSTLELGDSALYLCASSTDRGAITNYGYTFGSGTRLTVV.

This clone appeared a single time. The CDR3 DNA reads TGTGCTAGTGGTTTCGGTACTGACAGGGCAGATACGCAGTATTTT. Its translation is CASGFGTDRADTQYF. This sequence joins TRBV12-5 and TRBJ2-3; 7 bases map to TRBD1. Trimming removed 3 bases from V and 4 bases from J; junction bases left unmatched: 7. The germline gives CDR1 LGHNT, CDR2 FRNRAP. This CDR3 is 15 amino acids long.

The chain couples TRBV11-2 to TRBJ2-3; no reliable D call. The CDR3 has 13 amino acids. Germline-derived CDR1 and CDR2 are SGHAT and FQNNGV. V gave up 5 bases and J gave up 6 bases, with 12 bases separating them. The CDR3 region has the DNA TGTGCCAGCAGCGTCCTGGCGAGGGATACGCAGTATTTT. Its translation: CASSVLARDTQYF.

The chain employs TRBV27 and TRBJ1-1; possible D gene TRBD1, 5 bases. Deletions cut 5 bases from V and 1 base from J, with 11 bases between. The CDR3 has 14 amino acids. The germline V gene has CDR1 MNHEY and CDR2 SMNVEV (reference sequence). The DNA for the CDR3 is TGTGCCAGCAGTCCCAGGGCAGCGAACACTGAAGCTTTCTTT. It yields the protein CASSPRAANTEAFF.

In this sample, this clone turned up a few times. In nucleotides, the CDR3 is TGTGCCAGCAGTGGACCGGGACATTCAAACACCGGGGAGCTGTTTTTT. Translation: CASSGPGHSNTGELFF. This chain connects TRBV6-4 to TRBJ2-2, with D possibly TRBD1 on 6 matching bases. Per germline, CDR1 MRHNA and CDR2 SNTAGT. The V end was cut by 4 bases, the J end by 2 bases, with 14 bases between. This CDR3 contains 16 residues.

CDR3 DNA sequence: TGTGCCAGCAGTGACTCTCGATATGGGTCTGGGAGGGATATCTATGGCTACACCTTC. Encoded protein: CASSDSRYGSGRDIYGYTF. This chain connects TRBV6-4 to TRBJ1-2; D is ambiguous. CDR3 length: 19 residues. Deletions cut 0 bases from V and 4 bases from J, with 24 bases between. Per the germline V gene, CDR1 is MRHNA and CDR2 is SNTAGT.

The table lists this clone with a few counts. The CDR3 DNA reads as TGCGCCAGCACTAAGCGGGACACAGATACGCAGTATTTT. Protein sequence: CASTKRDTDTQYF. The chain uses TRBV5-1 and TRBJ2-3; 7 bases agree with TRBD2. This CDR3 has 13 amino acids. CDR1 is SGHRS, CDR2 YFSETQ, per germline. J gave up 2 bases and V 6 bases, and 3 bases lay outside the gene matches.

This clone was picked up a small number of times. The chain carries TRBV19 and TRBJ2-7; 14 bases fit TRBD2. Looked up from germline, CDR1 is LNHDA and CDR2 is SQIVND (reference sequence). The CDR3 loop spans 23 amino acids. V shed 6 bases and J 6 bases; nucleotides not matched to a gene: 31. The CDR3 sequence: CASRPTGVTHGTSGGAPVPEQYV. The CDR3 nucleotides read TGTGCCAGTAGGCCCACGGGGGTGACCCACGGGACTAGCGGGGGTGCACCCGTACCCGAGCAGTACGTC.

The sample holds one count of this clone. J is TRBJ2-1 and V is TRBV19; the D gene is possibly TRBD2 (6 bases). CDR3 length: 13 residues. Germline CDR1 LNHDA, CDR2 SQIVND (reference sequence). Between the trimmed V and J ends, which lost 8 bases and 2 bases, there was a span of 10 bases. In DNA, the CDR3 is TGTGCCAGTTCTGGCGGGACCTACAATGAGCAGTTCTTC. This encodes CASSGGTYNEQFF.

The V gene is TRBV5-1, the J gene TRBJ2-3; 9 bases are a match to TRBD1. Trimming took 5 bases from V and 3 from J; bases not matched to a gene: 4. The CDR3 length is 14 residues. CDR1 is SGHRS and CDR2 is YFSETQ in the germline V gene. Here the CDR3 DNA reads TGCGCCAGCAGACCGGGACAGGGAACAGATACGCAGTATTTT. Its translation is CASRPGQGTDTQYF.

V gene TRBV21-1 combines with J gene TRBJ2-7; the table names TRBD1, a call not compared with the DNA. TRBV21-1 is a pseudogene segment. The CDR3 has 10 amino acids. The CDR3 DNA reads TGTGCCAGCAGAAGCCCTAGGGGGTACGTC. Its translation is CASRSPRGYV.

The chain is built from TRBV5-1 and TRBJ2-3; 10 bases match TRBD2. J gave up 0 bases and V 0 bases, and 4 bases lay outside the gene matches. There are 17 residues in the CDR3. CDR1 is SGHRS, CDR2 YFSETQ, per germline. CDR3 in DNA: TGCGCCAGCAGCTTGGCCGGACTAGCGGCTAGCACAGATACGCAGTATTTT. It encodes CASSLAGLAASTDTQYF.

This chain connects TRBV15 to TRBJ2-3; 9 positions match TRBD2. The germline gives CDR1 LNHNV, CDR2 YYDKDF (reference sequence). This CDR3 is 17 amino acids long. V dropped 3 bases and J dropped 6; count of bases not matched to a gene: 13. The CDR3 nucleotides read TGTGCCACCAGCAGGCCGCGGGGGGGCCGGGCAGGGGATACGCAGTATTTT. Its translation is CATSRPRGGRAGDTQYF. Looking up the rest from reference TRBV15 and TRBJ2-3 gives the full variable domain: DAMVIQNPRYQVTQFGKPVTLSCSQTLNHNVMYWYQQKSSQAPKLLFHYYDKDFNNEADTPDNFQSRRPNTSFCFLDIRSPGLGDTAMYLCATSRPRGGRAGDTQYFGPGTRLTVL.

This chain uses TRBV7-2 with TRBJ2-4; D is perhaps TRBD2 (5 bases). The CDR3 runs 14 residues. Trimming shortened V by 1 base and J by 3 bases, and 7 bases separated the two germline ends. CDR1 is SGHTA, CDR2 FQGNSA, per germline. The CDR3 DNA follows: TGTGCCAGCAGCTTAGAGAGCGGCAAAAACATTCAGTACTTC. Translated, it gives CASSLESGKNIQYF.

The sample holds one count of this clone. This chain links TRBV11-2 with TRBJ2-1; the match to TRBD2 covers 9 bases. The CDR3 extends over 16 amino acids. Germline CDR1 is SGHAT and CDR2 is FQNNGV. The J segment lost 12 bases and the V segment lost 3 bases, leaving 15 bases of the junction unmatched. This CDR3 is CASSFLRGRTSDRQFF. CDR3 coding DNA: TGTGCCAGCAGCTTCTTAAGGGGGAGGACTAGCGATAGGCAGTTCTTC.

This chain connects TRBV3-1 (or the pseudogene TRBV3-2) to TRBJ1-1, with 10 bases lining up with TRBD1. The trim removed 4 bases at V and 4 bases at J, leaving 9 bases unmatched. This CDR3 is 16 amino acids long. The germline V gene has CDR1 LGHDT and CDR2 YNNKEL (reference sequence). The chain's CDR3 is CASSPSSGTGVTEAFF. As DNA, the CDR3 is TGTGCCAGCAGCCCATCCTCAGGGACAGGGGTCACTGAAGCTTTCTTT.